The next 8 T cell receptor beta chains were all read from a single sample in a study of blood T cell repertoires in COVID-19. TCRdb's table, derived via immunoSEQ multiplex PCR, lists solely in-frame clones and lacks some. Of 250,000 to 300,000 clones in the sample, about nine tenths were seen once. The sequencing input was peripheral blood. These receptors originate from a woman aged 45-59 years who had recovered from COVID-19.

V usage is TRBV9 and J usage is TRBJ1-2; TRBD1 matches at 12 bases. Germline loops: CDR1 SGDLS, CDR2 YYNGEE. The length of the CDR3 is 15 residues. V was clipped by 0 bases and J by 4 bases; unmatched bases: 1. DNA of the CDR3: TGTGCCAGCAGCGTAGGGGGACAGGGGGCCTATGGCTACACCTTC. It specifies CASSVGGQGAYGYTF.

This rearrangement joins TRBV5-6 to TRBJ1-1; 8 positions match TRBD1. From germline, CDR1 is SGHDT and CDR2 YYEEEE. There are 14 residues in the CDR3. The junction had 12 bases not matched to a gene; V was cut back by 4 bases and J by 10 bases. Here the CDR3 reads CASSATGTGGIAFF. The CDR3 nucleotides are TGTGCCAGCAGCGCAACCGGGACAGGCGGGATAGCTTTCTTT. The full variable domain, in which reference TRBV5-6 and TRBJ1-1 provide the parts outside the CDR3, is DAGVTQSPTHLIKTRGQQVTLRCSPKSGHDTVSWYQQALGQGPQFIFQYYEEEERQRGNFPDRFSGHQFPNYSSELNVNALLLGDSALYLCASSATGTGGIAFFGQGTRLTVV.

The chain combines TRBV5-4 with TRBJ1-3; D is undetermined. Germline V gene data show CDR1 as SGHNT and CDR2 as YYREEE (reference sequence). The CDR3 has 15 residues. V was clipped by 2 bases and J by 0 bases, with 9 bases between them. CDR3 nucleotide sequence: TGTGCCAGCAGCTTAGGACGGGGCTCTGGAAACACCATATATTTT. This gives the protein CASSLGRGSGNTIYF.

This clone has a count of ten or more. The CDR3 loop is CASSLAGIAIPYNEQFF. CDR3 DNA sequence: TGCGCCAGCAGCTTGGCCGGGATAGCAATACCATACAATGAGCAGTTCTTC. The chain uses TRBV5-1 and TRBJ2-1, with D possibly TRBD2 on 5 matching bases. The CDR3 extends over 17 amino acids. The V gene lost 0 bases and the J gene lost 4 bases, with 17 bases spanning the gap. The germline gives CDR1 SGHRS, CDR2 YFSETQ.

Many counts were recorded for this clone. The chain joins TRBV7-8 to TRBJ1-1, with D possibly TRBD1 on 5 matching bases. CDR1 and CDR2 (germline): SGHVS, FQNEAQ. This CDR3 spans 14 amino acids. V dropped 6 bases and J dropped 5 bases, with 16 bases sitting between them. CDR3 nucleotide sequence: TGTGCCAGCAGTCAAAGGGAGGGGTATACTGAAGCTTTCTTT. The encoded protein is CASSQREGYTEAFF.

The gene calls are TRBV6-2 or TRBV6-3 and TRBJ2-3, with D tentatively TRBD1 (6 bases). The V end was cut by 2 bases, the J end by 0 bases, with 12 bases between. The CDR3 loop spans 16 amino acids. Germline V gene sequence: CDR1 MNHEY, CDR2 SVGEGT. As DNA, the CDR3 is TGTGCCAGCAGTTACAAACAGGGCCTTAGCACAGATACGCAGTATTTT. Translation: CASSYKQGLSTDTQYF.

The gene calls are TRBV6-5 and TRBJ2-1; 11 nucleotides align to TRBD1. V lost 5 bases, J lost 9 bases, and 6 bases stayed unmatched. Germline V gene data show CDR1 as MNHEY and CDR2 as SVGAGI. The length of the CDR3 is 14 residues. CDR3 region: CASSRGQGAGEQFF. CDR3 DNA sequence: TGTGCCAGCAGTCGTGGACAGGGGGCGGGTGAGCAGTTCTTC.

V gene TRBV5-4 combines with J gene TRBJ1-2; perhaps TRBD1 as D (6 bases). Trimming shortened V by 2 bases and J by 5 bases, and 13 bases separated the two germline ends. CDR1 and CDR2 from the germline V gene are SGHNT and YYREEE (reference sequence). This CDR3 contains 14 residues. CDR3: CASSFPGRGYGYTF. The DNA of the CDR3 is TGTGCCAGCAGCTTTCCGGGAAGGGGGTATGGCTACACCTTC.